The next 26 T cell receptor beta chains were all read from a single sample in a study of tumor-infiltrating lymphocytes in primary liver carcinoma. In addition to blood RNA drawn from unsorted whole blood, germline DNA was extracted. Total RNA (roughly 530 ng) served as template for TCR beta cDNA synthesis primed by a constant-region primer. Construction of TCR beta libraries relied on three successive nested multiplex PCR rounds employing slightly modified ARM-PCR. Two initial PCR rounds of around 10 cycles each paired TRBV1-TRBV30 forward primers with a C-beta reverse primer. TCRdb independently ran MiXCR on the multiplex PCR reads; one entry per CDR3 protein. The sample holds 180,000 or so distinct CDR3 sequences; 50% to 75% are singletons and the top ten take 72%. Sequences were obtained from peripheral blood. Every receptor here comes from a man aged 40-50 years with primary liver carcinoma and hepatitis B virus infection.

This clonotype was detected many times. The CDR3 bases are TGTGCCAGCAGGGACTACACAGATACGCAGTATTTT. Amino acid sequence: CASRDYTDTQYF. The chain joins TRBV11-2 to TRBJ2-3; D is possibly TRBD2 (6 bases). V was pared by 6 bases and J by 2 bases, with 6 bases between. CDR1 is SGHAT and CDR2 is FQNNGV in the germline V gene. This CDR3 is 12 amino acids long.

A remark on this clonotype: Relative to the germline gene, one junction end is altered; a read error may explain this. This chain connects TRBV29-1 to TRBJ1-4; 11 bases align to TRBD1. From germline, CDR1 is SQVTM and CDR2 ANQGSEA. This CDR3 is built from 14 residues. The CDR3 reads CSVDMGQGDERLFF. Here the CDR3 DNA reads TGCAGCGTTGATATGGGACAGGGGGATGAAAGACTGTTTTTT.

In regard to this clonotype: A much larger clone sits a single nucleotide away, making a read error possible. CDR3 loop: CSVTLQGSGANVLTF. CDR3 coding DNA: TGCAGCGTTACATTGCAGGGGTCTGGGGCCAACGTCCTGACTTTC. The chain joins TRBV29-1 to TRBJ2-6; a possible D gene is TRBD1 (6 bases). Looked up from germline, CDR1 is SQVTM and CDR2 is ANQGSEA. V shed 5 bases and J shed 1 base, with 12 bases lying between them. This CDR3 is built from 15 residues. Variable domain in full (rest from reference TRBV29-1 and TRBJ2-6): SAVISQKPSRDICQRGTSLTIQCQVDSQVTMMFWYRQQPGQSLTLIATANQGSEATYESGFVIDKFPISRPNLTFSTLTVSNMSPEDSSIYLCSVTLQGSGANVLTFGAGSRLTVL.

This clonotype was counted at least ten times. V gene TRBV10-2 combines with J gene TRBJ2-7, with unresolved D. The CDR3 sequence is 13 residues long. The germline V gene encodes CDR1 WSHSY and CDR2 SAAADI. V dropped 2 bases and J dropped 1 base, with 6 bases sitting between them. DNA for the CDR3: TGCGCCAGCAGTGAGGGCGGTTCCTACGAGCAGTACTTC. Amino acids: CASSEGGSYEQYF.

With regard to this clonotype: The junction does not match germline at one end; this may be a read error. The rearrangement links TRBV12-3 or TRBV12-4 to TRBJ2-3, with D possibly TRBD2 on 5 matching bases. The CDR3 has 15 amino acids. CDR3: CDSSLGLSYFDTQYF. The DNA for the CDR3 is TGTGACAGCAGCCTAGGACTCTCTTATTTTGATACGCAGTATTTT.

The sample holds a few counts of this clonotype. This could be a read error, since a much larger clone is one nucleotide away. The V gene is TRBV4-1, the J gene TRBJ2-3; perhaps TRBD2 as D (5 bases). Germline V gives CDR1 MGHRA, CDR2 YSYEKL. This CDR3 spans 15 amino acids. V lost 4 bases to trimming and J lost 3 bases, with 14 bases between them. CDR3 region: CASSRGVGETDTQYF. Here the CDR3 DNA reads TGCGCCAGCAGCCGGGGTGTGGGAGAGACAGATACGCAGTATTTT.

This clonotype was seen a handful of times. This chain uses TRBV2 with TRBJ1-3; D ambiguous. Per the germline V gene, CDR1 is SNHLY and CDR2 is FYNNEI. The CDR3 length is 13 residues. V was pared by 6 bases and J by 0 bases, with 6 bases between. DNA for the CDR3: TGTGCCAGCAGGTCGGTCTCTGGAAACACCATATATTTT. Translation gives CASRSVSGNTIYF. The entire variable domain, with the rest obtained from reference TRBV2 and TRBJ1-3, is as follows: EPEVTQTPSHQVTQMGQEVILRCVPISNHLYFYWYRQILGQKVEFLVSFYNNEISEKSEIFDDQFSVERPDGSNFTLKIRSTKLEDSAMYFCASRSVSGNTIYFGEGSWLTVV.

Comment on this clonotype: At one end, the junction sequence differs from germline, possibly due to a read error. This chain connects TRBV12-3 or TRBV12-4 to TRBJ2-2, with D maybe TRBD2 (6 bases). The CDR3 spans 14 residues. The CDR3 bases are TGTACCAGCAGGCTAACCCAGTTGACCGGGGGGCTGTTTTTT. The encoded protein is CTSRLTQLTGGLFF.

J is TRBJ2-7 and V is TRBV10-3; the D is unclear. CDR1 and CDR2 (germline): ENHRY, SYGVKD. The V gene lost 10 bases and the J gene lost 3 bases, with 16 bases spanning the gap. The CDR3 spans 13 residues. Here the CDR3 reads CATLDDSGYEQYF. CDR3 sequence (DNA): TGTGCCACCCTCGACGACTCTGGCTACGAGCAGTACTTC.

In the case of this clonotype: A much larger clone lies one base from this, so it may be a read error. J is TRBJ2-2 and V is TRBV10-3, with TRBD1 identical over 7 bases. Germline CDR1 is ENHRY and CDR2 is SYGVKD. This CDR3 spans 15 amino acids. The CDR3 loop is CTISVGTANTGELFF. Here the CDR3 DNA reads TGTACCATCAGTGTGGGGACAGCGAACACCGGGGAGCTGTTTTTT.

DNA of the CDR3: TGCGCCAGCAGCTGGTCAACCACCAATGAGCAGTTCTTC. Its protein is CASSWSTTNEQFF. This chain uses TRBV5-1 with TRBJ2-1, with no clear D. The germline gives CDR1 SGHRS, CDR2 YFSETQ. With 3 bases removed from V and 6 bases from J, the gap between germline ends came to 10 bases. This CDR3 is built from 13 residues.

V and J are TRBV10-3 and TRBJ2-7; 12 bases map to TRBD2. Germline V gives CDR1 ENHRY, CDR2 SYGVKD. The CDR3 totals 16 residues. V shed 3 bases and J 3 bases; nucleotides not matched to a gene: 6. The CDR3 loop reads CAISDSSGRALYEQYF. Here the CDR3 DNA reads TGTGCCATCAGTGACTCTAGCGGGAGGGCCCTCTACGAGCAGTACTTC.

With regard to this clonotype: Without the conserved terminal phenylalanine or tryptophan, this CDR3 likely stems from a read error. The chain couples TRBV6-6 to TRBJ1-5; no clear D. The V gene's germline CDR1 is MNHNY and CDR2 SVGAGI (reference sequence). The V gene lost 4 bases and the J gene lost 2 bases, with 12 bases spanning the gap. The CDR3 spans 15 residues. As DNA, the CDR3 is TGTGCCAGCAGTTCACGCCCCGATGGCAATCAGCCCCAGCATCTT. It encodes CASSSRPDGNQPQHL.

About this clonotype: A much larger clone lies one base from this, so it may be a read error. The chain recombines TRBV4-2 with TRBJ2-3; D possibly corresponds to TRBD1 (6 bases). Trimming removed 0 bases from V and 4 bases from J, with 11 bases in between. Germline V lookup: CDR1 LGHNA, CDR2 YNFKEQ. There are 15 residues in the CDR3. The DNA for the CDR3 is TGTGCCAGCAGCCAAGATGACAGGTCCCCAGATACGCAGTATTTT. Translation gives CASSQDDRSPDTQYF.

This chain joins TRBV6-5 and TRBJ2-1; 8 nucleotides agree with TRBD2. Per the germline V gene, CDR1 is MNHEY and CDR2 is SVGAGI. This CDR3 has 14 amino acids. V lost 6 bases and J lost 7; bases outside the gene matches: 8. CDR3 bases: TGTGCCAGCAGGAAAAGCGGGAGTCGGAATGAGCAGTTCTTC. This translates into CASRKSGSRNEQFF.

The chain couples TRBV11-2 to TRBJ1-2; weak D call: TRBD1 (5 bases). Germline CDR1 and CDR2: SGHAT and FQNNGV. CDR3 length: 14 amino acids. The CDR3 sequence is CAGSLGVEDYGYTF. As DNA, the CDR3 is TGTGCTGGCAGCTTGGGGGTTGAAGACTATGGCTACACCTTC.

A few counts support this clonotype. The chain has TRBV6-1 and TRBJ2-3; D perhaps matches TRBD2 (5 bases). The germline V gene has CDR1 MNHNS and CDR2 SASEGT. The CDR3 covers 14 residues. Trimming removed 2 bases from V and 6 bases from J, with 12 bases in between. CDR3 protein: CASSEIEGGDTQYF. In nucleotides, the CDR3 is TGTGCCAGCAGTGAAATAGAAGGAGGCGATACGCAGTATTTT.

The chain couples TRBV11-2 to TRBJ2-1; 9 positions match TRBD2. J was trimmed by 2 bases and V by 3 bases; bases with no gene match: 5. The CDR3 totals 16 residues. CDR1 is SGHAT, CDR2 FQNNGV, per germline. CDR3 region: CASSLGCGGAYNEQFF. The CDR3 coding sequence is TGTGCCAGCAGCTTGGGGTGCGGGGGGGCCTACAATGAGCAGTTCTTC.

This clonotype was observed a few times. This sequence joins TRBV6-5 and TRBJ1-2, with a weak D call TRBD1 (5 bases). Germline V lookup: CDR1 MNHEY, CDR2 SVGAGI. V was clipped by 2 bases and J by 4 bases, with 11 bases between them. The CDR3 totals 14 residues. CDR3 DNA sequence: TGTGCCAGCAGTTACGCGCGGGGGTTCTATGGCTACACCTTC. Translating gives CASSYARGFYGYTF.

The CDR3: CANRPSLGEQYF. The DNA for the CDR3 is TGTGCCAACAGACCTTCCCTGGGCGAGCAGTACTTC. The rearrangement joins TRBV12-3 or TRBV12-4 to TRBJ2-7; D ambiguous. The V end was cut by 10 bases, the J end by 6 bases, with 16 bases between. This CDR3 contains 12 residues.

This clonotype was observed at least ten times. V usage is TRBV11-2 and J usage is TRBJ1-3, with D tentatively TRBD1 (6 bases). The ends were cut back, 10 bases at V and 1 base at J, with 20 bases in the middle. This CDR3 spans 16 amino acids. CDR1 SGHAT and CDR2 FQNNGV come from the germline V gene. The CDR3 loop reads CATHRLLDSSGNTIYF. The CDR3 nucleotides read TGTGCCACCCACCGACTACTGGACAGTTCTGGAAACACCATATATTTT.

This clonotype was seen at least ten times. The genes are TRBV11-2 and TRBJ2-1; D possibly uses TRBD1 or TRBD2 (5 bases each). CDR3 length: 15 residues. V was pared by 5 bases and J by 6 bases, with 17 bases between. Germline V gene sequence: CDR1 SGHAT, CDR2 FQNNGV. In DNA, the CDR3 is TGTGCCAGCAGCCAAGGGGTTTCGGGAACCAATGAGCAGTTCTTC. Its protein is CASSQGVSGTNEQFF.

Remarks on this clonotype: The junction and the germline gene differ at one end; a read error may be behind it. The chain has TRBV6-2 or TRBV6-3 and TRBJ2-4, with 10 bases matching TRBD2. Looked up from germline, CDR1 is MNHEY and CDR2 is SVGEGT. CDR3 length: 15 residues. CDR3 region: CASRSGTSVGNVQYF. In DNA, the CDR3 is TGTGCCAGCAGATCTGGGACTAGCGTAGGAAACGTTCAGTACTTC.

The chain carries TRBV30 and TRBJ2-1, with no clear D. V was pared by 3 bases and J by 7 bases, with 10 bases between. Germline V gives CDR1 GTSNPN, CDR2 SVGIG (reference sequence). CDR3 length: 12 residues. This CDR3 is CAWRDMRNEQFF. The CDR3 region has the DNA TGTGCCTGGAGAGATATGAGGAATGAGCAGTTCTTC.

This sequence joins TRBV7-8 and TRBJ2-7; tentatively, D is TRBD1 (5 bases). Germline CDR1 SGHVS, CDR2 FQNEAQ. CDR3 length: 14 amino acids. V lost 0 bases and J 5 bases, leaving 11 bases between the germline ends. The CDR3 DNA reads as TGTGCCAGCAGCTTAGCGAACTGGGGCCACGAGCAGTACTTC. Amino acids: CASSLANWGHEQYF.

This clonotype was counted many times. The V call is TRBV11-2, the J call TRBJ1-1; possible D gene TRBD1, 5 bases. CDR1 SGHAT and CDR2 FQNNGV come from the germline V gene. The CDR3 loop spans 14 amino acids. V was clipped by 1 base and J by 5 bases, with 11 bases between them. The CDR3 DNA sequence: TGTGCCAGCAGCTTAGGTGTCCAGGGAACTGAAGCTTTCTTT. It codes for CASSLGVQGTEAFF.